The 30 T cell receptor beta chains below come from one sample, sequenced in a study of T-cell reconstitution after alpha-beta-depleted transplantation in children. A library of TCRbeta sequences, prepared with unique molecular identifiers, was generated. TCRdb reprocessed the PCR reads with MiXCR, giving one entry per CDR3 protein. The sample has tens of thousands of distinct CDR3 sequences, roughly 5% seen once; the top ten hold around 18%. The material sequenced was PBMCs, mostly from graft donor cells, taken 180 days after TCRalphabeta/CD19-depleted stem cell transplant. Receptor source: a boy younger than two who had a stem cell transplant for acute myeloid leukemia, so the T cells may come from the graft donor.

In its sample, this clonotype was seen many times. This rearrangement joins TRBV11-2 to TRBJ2-5; no definite D call. CDR1 is SGHAT, CDR2 FQNNGV, per germline. The V end was cut by 5 bases, the J end by 2 bases, with 15 bases between. This CDR3 region has 15 residues. CDR3 residues: CASSPRWAAQETQYF. CDR3 bases: TGTGCCAGCAGCCCGCGCTGGGCGGCGCAAGAGACCCAGTACTTC.

In its sample, this clonotype was seen many times. This chain joins TRBV30 and TRBJ2-3; the match to TRBD1 covers 8 bases. The germline V gene has CDR1 GTSNPN and CDR2 SVGIG (reference sequence). The CDR3 has 14 residues. The J segment lost 4 bases and the V segment lost 4 bases, leaving 7 bases of the junction unmatched. Written as DNA, the CDR3 is TGTGCCTGGAATAAGGACAGGGTCGCAGATACGCAGTATTTT. This codes for CAWNKDRVADTQYF. The full variable domain, rest sourced from reference TRBV30 and TRBJ2-3, is SQTIHQWPATLVQPVGSPLSLECTVEGTSNPNLYWYRQAAGRGLQLLFYSVGIGQISSEVPQNLSASRPQDRQFILSSKKLLLSDSGFYLCAWNKDRVADTQYFGPGTRLTVL.

This clonotype was counted many times. The chain is built from TRBV5-6 and TRBJ1-2, with 7 bases that match TRBD1. The CDR3 length is 18 residues. V lost 0 bases and J lost 0; bases outside the gene matches: 11. Germline loops: CDR1 SGHDT, CDR2 YYEEEE. CDR3 sequence (DNA): TGTGCCAGCAGCTTGGAGACAGGGATCGTACCTGCTAACTATGGCTACACCTTC. Translation: CASSLETGIVPANYGYTF.

Many counts were recorded for this clonotype. This chain connects TRBV5-5 to TRBJ1-1; 7 nucleotides match TRBD1. This CDR3 region has 14 residues. After removal of 4 bases from V and 7 bases from J, the junction contained 10 bases not matched to a gene. Germline CDR1 is SGHKS and CDR2 is YYEKEE (reference sequence). The DNA for the CDR3 is TGTGCCAGCAGCGGAAACAGGGGTTTCAGTGAAGCTTTCTTT. Its translation is CASSGNRGFSEAFF.

This clonotype came up many times. The V gene is TRBV19, the J gene TRBJ2-4; D tentatively reads TRBD1 or TRBD2 (5 bases each). V was trimmed by 4 bases and J by 5 bases, leaving 12 bases between them. Germline CDR1 is LNHDA and CDR2 is SQIVND (reference sequence). CDR3 size: 14 residues. CDR3 amino acids: CASSTRGDQNIQYF. The DNA for the CDR3 is TGTGCCAGTAGTACTCGTGGGGACCAAAACATTCAGTACTTC. Complete variable domain (other parts from reference TRBV19 and TRBJ2-4): DGGITQSPKYLFRKEGQNVTLSCEQNLNHDAMYWYRQDPGQGLRLIYYSQIVNDFQKGDIAEGYSVSREKKESFPLTVTSAQKNPTAFYLCASSTRGDQNIQYFGAGTRLSVL.

This clonotype was detected many times. This sequence joins TRBV30 and TRBJ1-5, with D unresolved. CDR3 length: 13 amino acids. The V gene's germline CDR1 is GTSNPN and CDR2 SVGIG (reference sequence). Trimming took off 0 bases at V and 3 bases at J, with 6 bases between the two ends. The CDR3 sequence: CAWSVQINQPQHF. CDR3 DNA: TGTGCCTGGAGTGTACAAATCAATCAGCCCCAGCATTTT.

Ten or more counts support this clonotype. The chain has TRBV7-2 and TRBJ2-3; 7 nucleotides align to TRBD2. Germline V gives CDR1 SGHTA, CDR2 FQGNSA. This CDR3 comprises 17 residues. The J segment lost 0 bases and the V segment lost 5 bases, leaving 11 bases of the junction unmatched. DNA of the CDR3: TGTGCCAGCAGCCCTAGCGGACGACGGGTTAGCACAGATACGCAGTATTTT. This gives the protein CASSPSGRRVSTDTQYF.

The sample holds many counts of this clonotype. The chain joins TRBV7-9 to TRBJ2-1, with 8 bases identical to TRBD1. CDR3 length: 14 residues. Germline CDR1 and CDR2: SEHNR and FQNEAQ (reference sequence). The ends lost 8 bases at V and 6 bases at J; junction bases unmatched: 9. Here the CDR3 reads CASERQGALNEQFF. CDR3 in DNA: TGTGCCAGCGAACGGCAGGGGGCGCTCAATGAGCAGTTCTTC.

The chain recombines TRBV3-1 with TRBJ1-2; 7 bases are shared with TRBD1. J lost 5 bases, V lost 0 bases, and 3 bases had no gene match. CDR1 is LGHDT and CDR2 is YNNKEL in the germline V gene (reference sequence). The length of the CDR3 is 14 residues. CDR3 amino acids: CASSQEDRRYGYTF. The CDR3 DNA sequence: TGTGCCAGCAGCCAAGAGGACAGGAGATATGGCTACACCTTC. The full variable domain, rest sourced from reference TRBV3-1 and TRBJ1-2, is DTAVSQTPKYLVTQMGNDKSIKCEQNLGHDTMYWYKQDSKKFLKIMFSYNNKELIINETVPNRFSPKSPDKAHLNLHINSLELGDSAVYFCASSQEDRRYGYTFGSGTRLTVV.

In its sample, this clonotype was seen many times. The CDR3, as DNA: TGTGCCACCAGGGACACGACTTACAATGAGCAGTTCTTC. It is translated as CATRDTTYNEQFF. The rearrangement uses TRBV15 and TRBJ2-1, with D tentatively TRBD1 (5 bases). V lost 6 bases and J 4 bases, leaving 10 bases between the germline ends. Germline V gene lookup returns CDR1 LNHNV and CDR2 YYDKDF (reference sequence). There are 13 residues in the CDR3.

This clonotype was detected ten times or more. The chain couples TRBV18 to TRBJ1-3, with TRBD1 as a possible D gene (5 bases). This CDR3 has 16 residues. With 4 bases removed from V and 0 bases from J, the gap between germline ends came to 13 bases. The germline V gene encodes CDR1 KGHSH and CDR2 LQKENI. The CDR3 reads CASSQSGVYSGNTIYF. DNA for the CDR3: TGTGCCAGCTCACAATCGGGGGTGTACTCTGGAAACACCATATATTTT.

This clonotype was seen many times. The rearrangement uses TRBV3-1 and TRBJ2-2, with D possibly being TRBD2 (5 bases). V shed 4 bases and J shed 3 bases, with 9 bases lying between them. The CDR3 is 14 residues long. CDR1 LGHDT and CDR2 YNNKEL come from the germline V gene (reference sequence). DNA of the CDR3: TGTGCCAGCAGCCGCGGGCCACACACCGGGGAGCTGTTTTTT. It translates to CASSRGPHTGELFF.

This clonotype was seen at least ten times. The V gene is TRBV7-8, the J gene TRBJ1-2, with a possible D match to TRBD1 (5 bases). V lost 1 base and J 3 bases, leaving 18 bases between the germline ends. The germline CDR1 and CDR2 sequences are SGHVS and FQNEAQ. The CDR3 consists of 17 residues. The CDR3 DNA is TGTGCCAGCAGCTTAGAGGCCCCGTGGCAGGGCTACTATGGCTACACCTTC. Encoded protein: CASSLEAPWQGYYGYTF. Variable domain in full (rest from reference TRBV7-8 and TRBJ1-2): GAGVSQSPRYKVAKRGQDVALRCDPISGHVSLFWYQQALGQGPEFLTYFQNEAQLDKSGLPSDRFFAERPEGSVSTLKIQRTQQEDSAVYLCASSLEAPWQGYYGYTFGSGTRLTVV.

There are many counts of this clonotype. The chain is built from TRBV6-2 or TRBV6-3 and TRBJ2-7; 7 bases match TRBD1. Germline CDR1 is MNHEY and CDR2 is SVGEGT. V was clipped by 5 bases and J by 3 bases; unmatched bases: 1. The CDR3 loop spans 12 amino acids. DNA of the CDR3: TGTGCCAGCAGTCCAGGGGGCTACGAGCAGTACTTC. Protein sequence: CASSPGGYEQYF.

The sample holds many counts of this clonotype. The chain joins TRBV6-6 to TRBJ2-3; 7 bases fit TRBD2. Germline V gives CDR1 MNHNY, CDR2 SVGAGI (reference sequence). J was trimmed by 5 bases and V by 5 bases; bases with no gene match: 4. There are 13 residues in the CDR3. CDR3 coding DNA: TGTGCCAGCAGTCAGCGGGGTTTAGATACGCAGTATTTT. The encoded protein is CASSQRGLDTQYF.

This clonotype has ten or more counts. V gene TRBV20-1 combines with J gene TRBJ1-6; D gene uncertain. V was clipped by 0 bases and J by 7 bases, with 16 bases between them. Germline V CDR1 and CDR2: DFQATT, SNEGSKA (reference sequence). This CDR3 has 16 amino acids. CDR3 protein: CSARDPRQVRNSPLHF. The CDR3 bases are TGCAGTGCTAGAGATCCAAGGCAGGTTCGAAATTCACCCCTCCACTTT.

About this clonotype: It may be a read error: a sequence one base away is much more abundant. The chain uses TRBV20-1 and TRBJ1-6; 9 bases map to TRBD1. With V trimmed by 5 bases and J by 7 bases, 15 bases remained unmatched. Germline CDR1 is DFQATT and CDR2 is SNEGSKA (reference sequence). CDR3 length: 17 residues. The CDR3 loop reads CSAWGSGQGSGNSPLHF. The CDR3 DNA sequence: TGCAGTGCTTGGGGATCGGGACAGGGAAGTGGGAATTCACCCCTCCACTTT.

Ten or more counts support this clonotype. The chain joins TRBV4-3 to TRBJ1-4; a weak D match, TRBD1 (6 bases). Germline CDR1 reads LGHNA; CDR2 reads YSLEER. The CDR3 runs to 15 residues. The V end was cut by 0 bases, the J end by 7 bases, with 12 bases between. The CDR3 sequence is CASSQDQGIGEKLFF. The DNA of the CDR3 is TGCGCCAGCAGCCAAGATCAGGGGATAGGTGAAAAACTGTTTTTT.

Many counts were recorded for this clonotype. J is TRBJ2-7 and V is TRBV12-3 or TRBV12-4; 8 nucleotides line up with TRBD1. V was clipped by 2 bases and J by 3 bases; unmatched bases: 12. The CDR3 contains 17 residues. The CDR3 DNA reads TGTGCCAGCAGTTTAAGGGGGAGCAGGGGGCCTTTCTACGAGCAGTACTTC. This translates into CASSLRGSRGPFYEQYF.

This clonotype was observed at least ten times. This rearrangement joins TRBV10-3 to TRBJ2-4; weak D call: TRBD1 (5 bases). Trimming took off 6 bases at V and 8 bases at J, with 8 bases between the two ends. The CDR3 consists of 11 residues. The germline CDR1 and CDR2 sequences are ENHRY and SYGVKD. CDR3 DNA: TGTGCCATCAGCCCAGGGTACATTCAGTACTTC. Translated: CAISPGYIQYF.

This clonotype was seen ten or more times. This chain uses TRBV7-2 with TRBJ2-5; 7 bases map to TRBD2. The V gene's germline CDR1 is SGHTA and CDR2 FQGNSA. This CDR3 is 14 amino acids long. Trimming at V came to 5 bases and at J to 4 bases, leaving 7 bases not matched to a gene. The CDR3 region is CASSERTRGETQYF. CDR3 sequence (DNA): TGTGCCAGCAGCGAAAGGACTAGGGGAGAGACCCAGTACTTC.

This clonotype was recorded many times. The rearrangement links TRBV30 to TRBJ2-2; a possible D gene is TRBD2 (6 bases). Germline V gene lookup returns CDR1 GTSNPN and CDR2 SVGIG (reference sequence). The V and J ends lost 8 bases and 7 bases respectively, with 11 bases between them. This CDR3 is built from 11 residues. CDR3 amino acids: CAQGGNGELFF. CDR3 sequence (DNA): TGTGCCCAGGGCGGGAACGGGGAGCTGTTTTTT.

This clonotype was counted at least ten times. This chain links TRBV28 with TRBJ2-5; no clear D gene. Trimming stripped 8 bases from V and 9 bases from J, with 16 bases between. Germline assignment: CDR1 MDHEN and CDR2 SYDVKM. This CDR3 has 12 amino acids. CDR3 coding DNA: TGTGCCAGCGTTAGGGCCACCGAGGCCCAGTACTTC. Amino acids: CASVRATEAQYF.

This clonotype was counted between two and nine times. The chain uses TRBV19 and TRBJ2-2, with D possibly being TRBD2 (6 bases). The V end lost 6 bases, the J end lost 5 bases, and 19 bases lay between the germline ends. Germline V lookup: CDR1 LNHDA, CDR2 SQIVND (reference sequence). This CDR3 has 16 amino acids. DNA for the CDR3: TGTGCCAGTAGGCTTTTATCGGGCCGGGGGACCGGGGAGCTGTTTTTT. This sequence encodes CASRLLSGRGTGELFF.

This clonotype was counted at least ten times. The rearrangement uses TRBV7-9 and TRBJ2-2; TRBD1 might be the D (6 bases). The V end lost 5 bases, the J end lost 5 bases, and 9 bases lay between the germline ends. This CDR3 spans 13 amino acids. Germline-derived CDR1 and CDR2 are SEHNR and FQNEAQ (reference sequence). CDR3 region: CASSGGQTGELFF. The DNA for the CDR3 is TGTGCCAGCAGCGGGGGACAAACCGGGGAGCTGTTTTTT.

This clonotype was recorded many times. The chain uses TRBV7-8 and TRBJ2-5, with 8 positions matching TRBD1. From germline, CDR1 is SGHVS and CDR2 FQNEAQ. Trimming removed 2 bases from V and 5 bases from J; junction bases left unmatched: 10. CDR3 length: 16 residues. CDR3 DNA sequence: TGTGCCAGCAGCTTAACAACAGGGGGTGGGCGGGAGACCCAGTACTTC. Encoded protein: CASSLTTGGGRETQYF.

The rearrangement uses TRBV19 and TRBJ2-2; possible D gene TRBD2, 7 bases. The CDR3 loop spans 16 amino acids. The V gene lost 7 bases and the J gene lost 4 bases, with 19 bases spanning the gap. CDR1 and CDR2 (germline): LNHDA, SQIVND (reference sequence). As DNA, the CDR3 is TGTGCCAGTAACCCAGCCGGGGGGCCTGGCACCGGGGAGCTGTTTTTT. Amino acids: CASNPAGGPGTGELFF.

The CDR3, as DNA: TGCAGCGTTGAATCAACGTGGGGGTATGGCTACACCTTC. Protein sequence: CSVESTWGYGYTF. This chain uses TRBV29-1 with TRBJ1-2; a possible D gene is TRBD1 (5 bases). The V gene's germline CDR1 is SQVTM and CDR2 ANQGSEA. V was pared by 2 bases and J by 5 bases, with 12 bases between. The CDR3 consists of 13 residues.

This clonotype was seen repeatedly, ten times or more. The rearrangement joins TRBV20-1 to TRBJ1-5; the D gene is possibly TRBD1 (5 bases). Germline loops: CDR1 DFQATT, CDR2 SNEGSKA (reference sequence). V was pared by 3 bases and J by 5 bases, with 11 bases between. The CDR3 runs 13 residues. The CDR3 here is CSARKGTDQPQHF. The CDR3 bases are TGCAGTGCTAGGAAGGGGACGGATCAGCCCCAGCATTTT.

This clonotype showed up many times. The chain combines TRBV12-3 or TRBV12-4 with TRBJ2-7; D call uncertain. This CDR3 has 15 amino acids. V was pared by 1 base and J by 3 bases, with 13 bases between. For the CDR3, the DNA is TGTGCCAGCAGTTTAGGGGTCCAGGCGCTCTACGAGCAGTACGTC. Residues: CASSLGVQALYEQYV.